The TCR beta chain described here comes from a study of T cells in Graves' hyperthyroidism and ophthalmopathy. There were TCR beta CDR3 regions amplified from RNA transcripts. When the TCR CDR3 underwent first-round RT-PCR, the HTBI primer set was used. TCRdb used MiXCR to reprocess the multiplex PCR reads, holding one entry per CDR3 protein. The profile shows more than 500,000 distinct CDR3 sequences, around 15% of them singletons. This clonotype came up a few times. Its antigen remains unidentified. Germline V gene data show CDR1 as SNHLY and CDR2 as FYNNEI. The ends were cut back, 6 bases at V and 7 bases at J, with 12 bases in the middle. This CDR3 has 13 amino acids. Points from the study as a whole: Blood also showed most of the thyroid clonotypes that were expanded above 0.001.

The material sequenced was blood. The receptor comes from a young woman with Graves' hyperthyroidism. The V call is TRBV2, the J call TRBJ1-4; possible D gene TRBD1, 5 bases. The CDR3 region is CASRQGAGEKLFF. The CDR3 coding sequence is TGTGCCAGCAGGCAGGGAGCTGGTGAAAAACTGTTTTTT.